This TCR beta chain was identified during a study of CD8 T cells in Susac syndrome. This CDR3 region has 14 residues. Germline CDR1 and CDR2: DFQATT and SNEGSKA (reference sequence). V was pared by 3 bases and J by 1 base, with 2 bases of the junction left unmatched. Random-hexamer reverse transcription was applied to about 0.5 to 1 ug RNA. The TCR beta CDR3 was amplified by immunoSEQ multiplex PCR across 54 Vbeta, 13 Jbeta. Each CDR3 protein gets one entry after TCRdb re-called the immunoSEQ multiplex PCR reads with MiXCR. This sample yields tens of thousands of distinct CDR3 sequences, of which roughly nine tenths are seen a single time; just over 0.5% belongs to the top ten. CD8+ and CD4+ blood T cells underwent TCR beta sequencing. Bulk CD8+ and CD4+ cells came from magnetic negative isolation; CD8+ TEMRA by FACS.

The origin of this receptor is a human donor with multiple sclerosis. J is TRBJ2-7 and V is TRBV20-1; 11 bases line up with TRBD2. Sequenced sample: CD8+ T cells from PBMCs. CDR3 sequence reads: CSARTSGVSYEQYF. CDR3 nucleotide sequence: TGCAGTGCTAGGACTAGCGGGGTTTCCTACGAGCAGTACTTC.